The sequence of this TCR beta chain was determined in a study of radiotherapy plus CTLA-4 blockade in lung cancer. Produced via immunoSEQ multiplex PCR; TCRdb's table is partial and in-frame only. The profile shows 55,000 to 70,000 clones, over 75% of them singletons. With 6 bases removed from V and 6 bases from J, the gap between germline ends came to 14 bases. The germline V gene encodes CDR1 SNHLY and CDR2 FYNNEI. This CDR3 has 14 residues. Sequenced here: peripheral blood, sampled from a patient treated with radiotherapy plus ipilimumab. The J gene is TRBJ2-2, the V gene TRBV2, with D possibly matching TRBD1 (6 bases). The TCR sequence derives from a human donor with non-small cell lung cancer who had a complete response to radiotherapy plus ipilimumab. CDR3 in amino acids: CASSSEGVAGELFF. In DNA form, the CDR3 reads TGTGCCAGCAGCAGCGAGGGGGTGGCCGGGGAGCTGTTTTTT.